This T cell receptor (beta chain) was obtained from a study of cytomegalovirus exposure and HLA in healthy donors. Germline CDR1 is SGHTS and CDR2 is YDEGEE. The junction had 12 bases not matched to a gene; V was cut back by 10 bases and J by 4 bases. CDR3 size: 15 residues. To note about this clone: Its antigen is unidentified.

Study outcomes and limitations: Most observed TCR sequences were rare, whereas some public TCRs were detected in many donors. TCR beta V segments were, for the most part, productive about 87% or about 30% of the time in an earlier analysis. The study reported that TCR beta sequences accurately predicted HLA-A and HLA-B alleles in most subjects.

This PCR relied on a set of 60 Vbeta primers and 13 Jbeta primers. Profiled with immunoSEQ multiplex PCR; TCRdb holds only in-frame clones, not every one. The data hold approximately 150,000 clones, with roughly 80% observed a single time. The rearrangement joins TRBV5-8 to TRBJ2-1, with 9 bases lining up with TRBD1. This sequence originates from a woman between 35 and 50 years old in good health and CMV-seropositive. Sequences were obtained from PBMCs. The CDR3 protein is CAGTFGQGSYNEQFF. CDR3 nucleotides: TGTGCCGGAACCTTCGGACAGGGGTCGTACAATGAGCAGTTCTTC.